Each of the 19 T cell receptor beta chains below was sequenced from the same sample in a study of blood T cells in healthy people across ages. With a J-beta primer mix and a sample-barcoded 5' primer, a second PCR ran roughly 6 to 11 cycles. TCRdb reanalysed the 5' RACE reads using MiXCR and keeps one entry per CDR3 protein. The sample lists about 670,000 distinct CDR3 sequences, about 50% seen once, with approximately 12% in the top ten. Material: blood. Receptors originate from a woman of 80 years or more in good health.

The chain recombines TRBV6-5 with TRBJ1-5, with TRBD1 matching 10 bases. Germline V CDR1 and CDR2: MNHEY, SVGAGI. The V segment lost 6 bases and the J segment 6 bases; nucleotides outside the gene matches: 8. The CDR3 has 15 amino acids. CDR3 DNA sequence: TGTGCCAGCAGCCTGACAGGGGGCGGGAGTCAGCCCCAGCATTTT. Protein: CASSLTGGGSQPQHF.

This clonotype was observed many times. The CDR3 nucleotides read TGCGCCAGCAGCTTAGAAGGACAGGGAGGTCAGCCCCAGCATTTT. It is translated as CASSLEGQGGQPQHF. The chain uses TRBV5-1 and TRBJ1-5; 8 bases line up with TRBD1. Germline V gene data show CDR1 as SGHRS and CDR2 as YFSETQ. The length of the CDR3 is 15 residues. V lost 2 bases, J lost 6 bases, and 7 bases stayed unmatched.

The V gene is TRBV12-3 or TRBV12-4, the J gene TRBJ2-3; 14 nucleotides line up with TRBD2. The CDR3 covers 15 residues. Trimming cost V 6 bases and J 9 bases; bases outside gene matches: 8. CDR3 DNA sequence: TGTGCCAGCAGGACGACTAGCGGGGGGGCAAGGACGCAGTATTTT. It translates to CASRTTSGGARTQYF.

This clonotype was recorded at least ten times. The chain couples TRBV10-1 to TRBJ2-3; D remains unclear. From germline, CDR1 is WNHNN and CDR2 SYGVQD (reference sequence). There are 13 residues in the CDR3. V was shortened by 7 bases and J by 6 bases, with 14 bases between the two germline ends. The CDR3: CASTPLVGDTQYF. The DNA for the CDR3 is TGCGCCAGCACCCCTTTAGTGGGGGATACGCAGTATTTT.

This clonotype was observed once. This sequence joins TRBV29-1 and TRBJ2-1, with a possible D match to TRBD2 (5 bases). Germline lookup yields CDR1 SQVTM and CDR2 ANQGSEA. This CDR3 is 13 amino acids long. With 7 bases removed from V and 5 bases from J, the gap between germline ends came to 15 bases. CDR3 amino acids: CSAGRRSDNEQFF. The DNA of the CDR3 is TGCAGCGCTGGGAGACGTTCTGACAATGAGCAGTTCTTC.

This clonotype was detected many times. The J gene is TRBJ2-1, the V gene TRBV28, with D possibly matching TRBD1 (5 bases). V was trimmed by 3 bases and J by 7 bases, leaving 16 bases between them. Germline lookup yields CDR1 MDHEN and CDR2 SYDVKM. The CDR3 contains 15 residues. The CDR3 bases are TGTGCCAGCAGTTTGGCGCTTAGGTACAGGAATGAGCAGTTCTTC. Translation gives CASSLALRYRNEQFF.

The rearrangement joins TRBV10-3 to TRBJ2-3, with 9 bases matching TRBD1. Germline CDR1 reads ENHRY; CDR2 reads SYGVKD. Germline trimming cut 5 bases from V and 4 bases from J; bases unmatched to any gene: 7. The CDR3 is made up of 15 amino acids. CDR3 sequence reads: CAISPDRGMADTQYF. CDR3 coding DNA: TGTGCCATCAGTCCCGACAGGGGGATGGCAGATACGCAGTATTTT.

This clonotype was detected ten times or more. The CDR3 nucleotides are TGTGCCAGCAGCGCGGACAGATCCTATGGCTACACCTTC. This sequence encodes CASSADRSYGYTF. The chain has TRBV7-3 and TRBJ1-2; D perhaps matches TRBD1 (6 bases). The CDR3 extends over 13 amino acids. CDR1 and CDR2 (germline): SGHTA, FQGTGA. V was clipped by 5 bases and J by 4 bases, with 11 bases between them.

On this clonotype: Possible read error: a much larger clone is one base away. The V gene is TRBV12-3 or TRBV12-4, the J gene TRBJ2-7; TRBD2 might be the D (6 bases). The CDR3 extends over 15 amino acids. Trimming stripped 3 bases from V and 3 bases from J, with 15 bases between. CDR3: CASSLGNGSFYEQYF. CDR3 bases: TGTGCCAGCAGTTTGGGTAACGGGAGTTTCTACGAGCAGTACTTC.

CDR3 sequence reads: CASSLDGLAGDNEQFF. DNA of the CDR3: TGTGCCAGCAGCTTAGATGGACTAGCGGGGGACAATGAGCAGTTCTTC. The chain has TRBV7-9 and TRBJ2-1; 13 bases match TRBD2. Germline V gives CDR1 SEHNR, CDR2 FQNEAQ (reference sequence). CDR3 length: 16 amino acids. Trimming at V came to 1 base and at J to 5 bases, leaving 2 bases not matched to a gene.

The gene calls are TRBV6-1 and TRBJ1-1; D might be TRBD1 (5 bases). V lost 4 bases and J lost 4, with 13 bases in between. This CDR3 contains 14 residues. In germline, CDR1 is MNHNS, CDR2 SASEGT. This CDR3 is CASSAGAMSTEAFF. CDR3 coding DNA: TGTGCCAGCAGTGCCGGGGCCATGAGCACTGAAGCTTTCTTT.

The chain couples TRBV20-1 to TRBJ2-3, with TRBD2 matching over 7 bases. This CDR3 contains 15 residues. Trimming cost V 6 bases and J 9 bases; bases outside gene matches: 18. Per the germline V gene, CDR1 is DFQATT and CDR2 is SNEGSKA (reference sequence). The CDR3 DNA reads TGCAGTGCCAAGGATAGCGGGTCGATAACGGGGACGCAGTATTTT. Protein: CSAKDSGSITGTQYF.

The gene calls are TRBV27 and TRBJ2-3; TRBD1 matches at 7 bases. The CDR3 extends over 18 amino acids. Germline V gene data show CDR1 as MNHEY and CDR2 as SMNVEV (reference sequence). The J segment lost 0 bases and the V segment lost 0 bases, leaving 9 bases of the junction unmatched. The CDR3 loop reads CASSLSALGTASTDTQYF. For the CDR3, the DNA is TGTGCCAGCAGTTTATCGGCCCTGGGGACAGCTAGCACAGATACGCAGTATTTT.

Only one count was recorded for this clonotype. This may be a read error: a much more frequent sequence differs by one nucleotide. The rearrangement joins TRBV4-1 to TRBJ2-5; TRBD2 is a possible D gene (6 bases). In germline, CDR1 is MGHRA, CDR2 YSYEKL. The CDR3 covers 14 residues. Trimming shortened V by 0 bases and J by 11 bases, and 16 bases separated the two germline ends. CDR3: CASSQDPLASEQYF. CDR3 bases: TGCGCCAGCAGCCAAGATCCGCTAGCGAGTGAGCAGTACTTC.

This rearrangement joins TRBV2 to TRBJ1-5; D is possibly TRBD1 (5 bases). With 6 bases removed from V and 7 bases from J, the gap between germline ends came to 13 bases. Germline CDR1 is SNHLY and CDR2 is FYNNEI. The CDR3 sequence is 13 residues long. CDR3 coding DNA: TGTGCCAGCAGCGGGGGGATTTTACAGCCCCAGCATTTT. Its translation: CASSGGILQPQHF. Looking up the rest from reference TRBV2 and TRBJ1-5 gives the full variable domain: EPEVTQTPSHQVTQMGQEVILRCVPISNHLYFYWYRQILGQKVEFLVSFYNNEISEKSEIFDDQFSVERPDGSNFTLKIRSTKLEDSAMYFCASSGGILQPQHFGDGTRLSIL.

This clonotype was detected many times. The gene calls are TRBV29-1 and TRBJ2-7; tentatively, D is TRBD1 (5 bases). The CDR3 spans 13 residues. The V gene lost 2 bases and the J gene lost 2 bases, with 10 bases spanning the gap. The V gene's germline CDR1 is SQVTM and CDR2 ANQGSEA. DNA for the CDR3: TGCAGCGTTGAAAGCCAGGGAACCTACGAGCAGTACTTC. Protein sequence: CSVESQGTYEQYF.

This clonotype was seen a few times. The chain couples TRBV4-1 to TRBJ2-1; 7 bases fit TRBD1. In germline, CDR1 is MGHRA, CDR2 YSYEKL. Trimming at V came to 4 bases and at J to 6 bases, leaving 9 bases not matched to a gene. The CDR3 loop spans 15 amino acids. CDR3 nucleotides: TGCGCCAGCAGCCTAGGGGGCGGGTACAGCAATGAGCAGTTCTTC. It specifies CASSLGGGYSNEQFF.

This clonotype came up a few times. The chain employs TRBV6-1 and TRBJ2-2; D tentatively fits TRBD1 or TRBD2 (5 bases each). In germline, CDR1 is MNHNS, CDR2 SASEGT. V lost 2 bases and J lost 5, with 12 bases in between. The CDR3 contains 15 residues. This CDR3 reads CASSEWGSGTGELFF. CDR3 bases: TGTGCCAGCAGTGAATGGGGGTCGGGTACCGGGGAGCTGTTTTTT.

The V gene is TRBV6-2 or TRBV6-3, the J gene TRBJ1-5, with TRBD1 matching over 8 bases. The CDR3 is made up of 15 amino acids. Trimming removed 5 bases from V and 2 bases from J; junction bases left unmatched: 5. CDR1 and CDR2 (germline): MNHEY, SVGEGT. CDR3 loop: CASSDRGDGNQPQHF. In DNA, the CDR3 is TGTGCCAGCAGTGACAGGGGAGATGGCAATCAGCCCCAGCATTTT.